This TCR beta chain was identified in a study of T cells in Graves' hyperthyroidism and ophthalmopathy. Study results and caveats: In the analysis, a 13 V-J model separated ophthalmopathy from stable hyperthyroidism. Ophthalmopathy prediction by the model preceded onset by a median approximately 6.1 months. Appearing also in blood were most of the thyroid clonotypes expanded above 0.001.

Researchers amplified the TCR beta CDR3 regions from RNA transcripts. HTBI primers were used for first-round RT-PCR of the TCR CDR3. A single record per CDR3 protein comes from TCRdb applying MiXCR to the multiplex PCR reads. Of over 400,000 distinct CDR3 sequences in the sample, about 15% are singletons; the top ten hold roughly an eighth. Germline-derived CDR1 and CDR2 are LNHDA and SQIVND (reference sequence). The CDR3 length is 11 residues. Between the trimmed V and J ends, which lost 3 bases and 9 bases, there was a span of 8 bases. This clonotype was observed a single time. The antigen is not known. Uncontrolled infection, other autoimmune disease, pregnancy or lactation led to exclusion.

V usage is TRBV19 and J usage is TRBJ1-1; D gene ambiguous. This receptor was taken from a man aged 18 to 29 with Graves' ophthalmopathy. Sequencing was carried out using blood. CDR3 bases: TGTGCCAGTAGTATCGCACAGAAAGCTTTCTTT. Its translation: CASSIAQKAFF.